The next 14 T cell receptor beta chains were all read from a single sample in a study of blood T cells in healthy people across ages. Sample-barcoded 5' priming and a J-beta primer mix drove a second PCR of roughly 7 to 11 cycles. TCRdb reanalysed the 5' RACE reads using MiXCR and keeps one entry per CDR3 protein. This sample carries roughly 500,000 distinct CDR3 sequences, approximately 25% of them seen once, and the ten largest clones take approximately 10%. These data also formed part of another study, on T cells of mothers and their children.

Sequences were obtained from blood. These receptors were collected from a boy under 18 in good health.

This clonotype was seen only a few times. The rearrangement links TRBV7-2 to TRBJ1-6; D gene ambiguous. The CDR3 has 13 amino acids. V was clipped by 8 bases and J by 9 bases, with 14 bases between them. Germline loops: CDR1 SGHTA, CDR2 FQGNSA. In nucleotides, the CDR3 is TGTGCCAGCTGTCGGCGGGAAGGTTCACCCCTCCACTTT. It specifies CASCRREGSPLHF.

There are a few counts of this clonotype. This chain's CDR3 is CASSLRAGGETQYF. CDR3 sequence (DNA): TGCGCCAGCAGCCTCAGGGCGGGAGGAGAGACCCAGTACTTC. This chain connects TRBV5-1 to TRBJ2-5; 8 bases map to TRBD2. Per the germline V gene, CDR1 is SGHRS and CDR2 is YFSETQ. CDR3 length: 14 amino acids. V lost 4 bases, J lost 4 bases, and 6 bases stayed unmatched.

The chain carries TRBV19 and TRBJ2-1; D may match TRBD1 or TRBD2 (5 bases each). There are 16 residues in the CDR3. Per germline, CDR1 LNHDA and CDR2 SQIVND (reference sequence). Trimming left V 5 bases short and J 2 bases short, with 16 bases between. The CDR3 reads CASSPLKRGAYNEQFF. In nucleotides, the CDR3 is TGTGCCAGTAGTCCCCTCAAAAGAGGGGCCTACAATGAGCAGTTCTTC.

This clonotype was observed a handful of times. The J gene is TRBJ1-1, the V gene TRBV19, with 7 bases that match TRBD1. V lost 5 bases and J lost 9; bases outside the gene matches: 6. Germline V lookup: CDR1 LNHDA, CDR2 SQIVND (reference sequence). The CDR3 covers 12 residues. The CDR3, as DNA: TGTGCCAGTAGTTTCCCGGGACAGCAAGCTTTCTTT. Translated, it gives CASSFPGQQAFF.

The chain links TRBV20-1 to TRBJ2-7; tentative D call: TRBD1 (5 bases). The CDR3 consists of 17 residues. V gave up 6 bases and J gave up 4 bases, with 28 bases separating them. Germline V gives CDR1 DFQATT, CDR2 SNEGSKA (reference sequence). Here the CDR3 reads CSANIGKVMGPLYEQYF. The CDR3 coding sequence is TGCAGTGCCAACATCGGCAAAGTAATGGGGCCTCTTTACGAGCAGTACTTC.

This clonotype was counted a few times. The chain employs TRBV28 and TRBJ1-6, with D unresolved. CDR1 and CDR2 (germline): MDHEN, SYDVKM. Between the trimmed V and J ends, which lost 7 bases and 7 bases, there was a span of 14 bases. CDR3 size: 14 residues. The CDR3 loop is CASNYDTLNSPLHF. CDR3 bases: TGTGCCAGCAACTACGACACCCTAAATTCACCCCTCCACTTT.

This chain uses TRBV20-1 with TRBJ2-3; possibly TRBD2 for D (6 bases). Germline CDR1 is DFQATT and CDR2 is SNEGSKA (reference sequence). The V end lost 0 bases, the J end lost 5 bases, and 12 bases lay between the germline ends. CDR3 length: 14 residues. CDR3 in amino acids: CSARDGREVDTQYF. As DNA, the CDR3 is TGCAGTGCTAGAGACGGAAGGGAGGTAGATACGCAGTATTTT.

This clonotype was found a few times. The chain couples TRBV20-1 to TRBJ2-7, with D uncertain. Trimming shortened V by 3 bases and J by 3 bases, and 18 bases separated the two germline ends. The CDR3 length is 15 residues. CDR1 DFQATT and CDR2 SNEGSKA come from the germline V gene (reference sequence). CDR3 DNA sequence: TGCAGTGCTAGCCCCCTCGGAGTCCCCCGCTACGAGCAGTACTTC. Amino acids: CSASPLGVPRYEQYF.

This clonotype was recorded a few times. The chain links TRBV20-1 to TRBJ1-2, with a weak D call TRBD1 (5 bases). The V and J ends lost 1 base and 2 bases respectively, with 8 bases between them. The CDR3 sequence is 13 residues long. CDR1 and CDR2 (germline): DFQATT, SNEGSKA (reference sequence). CDR3 sequence: CSARGAGNYGYTF. CDR3 coding DNA: TGCAGTGCTAGAGGGGCAGGGAACTATGGCTACACCTTC.

In its sample, this clonotype was seen a few times. This chain uses TRBV7-2 with TRBJ2-3; a possible D gene is TRBD1 (5 bases). The V end lost 1 base, the J end lost 4 bases, and 9 bases lay between the germline ends. The CDR3 contains 14 residues. Germline CDR1 SGHTA, CDR2 FQGNSA. The CDR3 region has the DNA TGTGCCAGCAGCTTAGGGGGCCTCGCAGATACGCAGTATTTT. Its protein is CASSLGGLADTQYF. Filled out from reference TRBV7-2 and TRBJ2-3, the complete variable domain reads GAGVSQSPSNKVTEKGKDVELRCDPISGHTALYWYRQSLGQGLEFLIYFQGNSAPDKSGLPSDRFSAERTGGSVSTLTIQRTQQEDSAVYLCASSLGGLADTQYFGPGTRLTVL.

The rearrangement uses TRBV20-1 and TRBJ2-5; a weak D match, TRBD2 (6 bases). The germline V gene encodes CDR1 DFQATT and CDR2 SNEGSKA (reference sequence). Trimming removed 7 bases from V and 2 bases from J, with 11 bases in between. CDR3 length equals 12 residues. The CDR3 nucleotides read TGCAGTGGAAGGCGGGGACAAGAGACCCAGTACTTC. Translated: CSGRRGQETQYF.

This clonotype has just a few counts. The chain employs TRBV7-8 and TRBJ1-5; D uncertain. There are 13 residues in the CDR3. CDR1 and CDR2 (germline): SGHVS, FQNEAQ. Between the trimmed V and J ends, which lost 6 bases and 0 bases, there was a span of 6 bases. CDR3 loop: CASRVDSNQPQHF. The CDR3 region has the DNA TGTGCCAGCAGGGTGGATAGCAATCAGCCCCAGCATTTT. Full variable domain (outside the CDR3, taken from reference TRBV7-8 and TRBJ1-5): GAGVSQSPRYKVAKRGQDVALRCDPISGHVSLFWYQQALGQGPEFLTYFQNEAQLDKSGLPSDRFFAERPEGSVSTLKIQRTQQEDSAVYLCASRVDSNQPQHFGDGTRLSIL.

The gene calls are TRBV4-2 and TRBJ2-2, with D hard to call. V gave up 1 base and J gave up 5 bases, with 5 bases separating them. In germline, CDR1 is LGHNA, CDR2 YNFKEQ. The CDR3 is made up of 13 amino acids. The CDR3 spells CASSQGQTGELFF. Here the CDR3 DNA reads TGTGCCAGCAGCCAAGGGCAAACCGGGGAGCTGTTTTTT.

There are a few counts of this clonotype. This chain joins TRBV4-1 and TRBJ1-2, with D perhaps TRBD1 (5 bases). Trimming stripped 8 bases from V and 2 bases from J, with 9 bases between. The CDR3 sequence is 12 residues long. In germline, CDR1 is MGHRA, CDR2 YSYEKL. The CDR3 bases are TGCGCCAGCGACGGGGGGAACTATGGCTACACCTTC. Protein sequence: CASDGGNYGYTF.